The clone carrying this TCR beta chain came up a few times. Libraries were prepared by immunoSEQ multiplex PCR; TCRdb keeps only in-frame clonotypes and omits some of them. Here the sample spans approximately 210,000 clones, around four fifths being singletons. The record originates from a study of blood T cell repertoires in COVID-19. This CDR3 is 14 amino acids long. Germline values: CDR1 MNHEY, CDR2 SVGAGI. The V gene lost 0 bases and the J gene lost 6 bases, with 11 bases spanning the gap. This receptor was identified in a man aged 60-69 years with COVID-19, enrolled during active disease. The sample consisted of peripheral blood. The chain is built from TRBV6-5 and TRBJ1-2, with a possible D match to TRBD1 (5 bases). CDR3 DNA: TGTGCCAGCAGTTACTCGCAAGACAGAGATGGCTACACCTTC. Translating it yields CASSYSQDRDGYTF.